This T cell receptor (beta chain) was found in a study of T-cell memory formation after mild COVID-19. TCRdb independently ran MiXCR on the 5' RACE reads; one entry per CDR3 protein. The table lists 450,000 to 650,000 distinct CDR3 sequences, roughly a fifth of them singletons, with about 8.2% in the top ten. Trimming shortened V by 2 bases and J by 4 bases, and 14 bases separated the two germline ends. This CDR3 contains 15 residues. Germline V gene lookup returns CDR1 KGHDR and CDR2 SFDVKD. About this clonotype: Its antigen is still unknown.

Findings and caveats of the study: From day 15 to 85, contracting clones were balanced between CD4 and CD8, whereas later expanders leaned toward CD4+.

The TCR was taken from an adult woman who had mild COVID-19 (a few samples of this study predate the infection). Cell type and time point are not known. The material sequenced was PBMCs or a T cell subset sorted from them (not recorded which). The chain employs TRBV24-1 and TRBJ2-7, with a weak D call TRBD2 (6 bases). Written as DNA, the CDR3 is TGTGCCACCAGTGATTCCGGGACTTCCCATTACGAGCAGTACTTC. Translating gives CATSDSGTSHYEQYF.